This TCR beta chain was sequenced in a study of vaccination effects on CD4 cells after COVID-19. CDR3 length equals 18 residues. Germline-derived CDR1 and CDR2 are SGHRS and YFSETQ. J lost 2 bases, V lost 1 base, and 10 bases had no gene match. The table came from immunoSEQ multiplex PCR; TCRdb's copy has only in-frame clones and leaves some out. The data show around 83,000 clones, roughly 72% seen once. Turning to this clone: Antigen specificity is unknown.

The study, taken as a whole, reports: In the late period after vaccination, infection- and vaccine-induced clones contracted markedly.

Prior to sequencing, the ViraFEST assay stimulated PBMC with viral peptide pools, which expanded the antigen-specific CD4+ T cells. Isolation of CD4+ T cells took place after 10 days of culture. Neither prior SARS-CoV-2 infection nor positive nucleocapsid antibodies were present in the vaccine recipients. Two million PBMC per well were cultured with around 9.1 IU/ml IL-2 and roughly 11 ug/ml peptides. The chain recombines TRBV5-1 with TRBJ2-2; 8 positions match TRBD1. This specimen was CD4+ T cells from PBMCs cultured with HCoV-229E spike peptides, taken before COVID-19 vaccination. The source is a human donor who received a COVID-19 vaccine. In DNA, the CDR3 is TGCGCCAGCAGCTTGCGCGGACAGGGACAAACTAACACCGGGGAGCTGTTTTTT. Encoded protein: CASSLRGQGQTNTGELFF. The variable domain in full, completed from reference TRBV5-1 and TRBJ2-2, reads KAGVTQTPRYLIKTRGQQVTLSCSPISGHRSVSWYQQTPGQGLQFLFEYFSETQRNKGNFPGRFSGRQFSNSRSEMNVSTLELGDSALYLCASSLRGQGQTNTGELFFGEGSRLTVL.